This T cell receptor beta chain was identified during a study of blood T cell repertoires in COVID-19. About the study: Acute and convalescent COVID-19 samples came from the United States, Italy and Spain. The analysed material was cDNA or gDNA that came from T cells, B-cell-depleted T cells, or PBMCs.

Authors' data handling: Estimates of nucleated cell counts were drawn from the amplification of reference gene primers. The assay was immunoSEQ multiplex PCR, and TCRdb's table has in-frame clones only and misses some. Clonal size and the V and J genes are those of that table, whereas D and trimming came from the DNA. In the table there are about 160,000 clones, 87% of which are singletons. This CDR3 is 16 amino acids long. Trimming took 0 bases from V and 5 from J; bases not matched to a gene: 7. CDR1 is GTSNPN and CDR2 is SVGIG in the germline V gene (reference sequence). This receptor was obtained from a woman aged 55-75 years who had recovered from COVID-19. V and J are TRBV30 and TRBJ1-4; TRBD1 agrees at 9 bases. The sample was peripheral blood. This CDR3 is CAWSVRGTGLNEKLFF. CDR3 nucleotide sequence: TGTGCCTGGAGTGTACGCGGGACAGGGTTAAATGAAAAACTGTTTTTT.